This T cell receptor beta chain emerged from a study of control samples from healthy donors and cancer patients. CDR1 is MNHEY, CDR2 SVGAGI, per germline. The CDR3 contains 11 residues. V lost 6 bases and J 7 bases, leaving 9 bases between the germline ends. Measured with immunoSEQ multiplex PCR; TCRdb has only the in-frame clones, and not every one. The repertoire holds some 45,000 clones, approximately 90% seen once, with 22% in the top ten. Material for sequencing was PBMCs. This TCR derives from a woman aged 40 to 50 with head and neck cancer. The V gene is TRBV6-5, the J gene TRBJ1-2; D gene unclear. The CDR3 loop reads CASRLQPGYTF. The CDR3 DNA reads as TGTGCCAGCAGATTACAGCCTGGCTACACCTTC.